The entry that follows covers one T cell receptor beta chain sequence. What this receptor recognizes is not known. It has no much larger one-base neighbor in the sample; base qualities were not kept. TCRbeta CDR3 regions were amplified from genomic DNA by means of the immunoSEQ Assay, a bias-controlled multiplex PCR. From the authors' description of their analysis: The number of nucleated cells in each sample was estimated from the amplification of reference gene primers within the assay. To quantify the absolute abundance of each unique TCRbeta CDR3 rearrangement, sequence reads were collapsed and filtered. For each sample, productive Simpson clonality was calculated by taking the square root of Simpson's diversity index across productive rearrangements. This immuneACCESS table, as held by TCRdb, lists in-frame sequences with V and J called but not all clones. Of the missing ones, under half trace to an unresolved V gene in checked studies; the others have no known cause. The V and J calls and clone size were taken over from that table, and D and trimming were inferred from the DNA. The sample table records some 270,000 clones; more than 75% of these occur just once. The biggest ten clones account for more than 6.5% of the sample.

The sample belongs to a study of blood T cell repertoires in COVID-19 (dated by TCRdb to the early 2020s). A note on the overall study: Collaborator samples came from the United States, Italy and Spain and covered acute and convalescent phases of COVID-19. The prospective study material was composed of cDNA or gDNA derived from T cells, B-cell-depleted T cells, or PBMCs. Subjects who had been exposed to COVID-19, were actively infected with it, or had recovered from it provided the deeply sampled blood TCRbeta repertoires that made up the dataset. The repertoires were released in a freely available public database intended as a resource for research on the immune response to SARS-CoV-2. Samples were obtained from the ongoing ImmuneRACE study (first 160 participants) and from about 1,300 subjects provided by 6 global collaborators. The sample metadata nearly always contained a de-identified subject ID, COVID-19 status, age in years and sex. Where HLA class I and class II types were available, the types were taken from metadata supplied by the sample provider, not from assay-based typing. The study at large found these results: The amount of clinical and demographic metadata varied by source and participant and was provided uncurated.

The V end gives up 5 bases and the J end 1 base, leaving 4 bases in the junction not matched to a gene. CDR1 and CDR2 (MGHDK, SYGVNS) derive from the germline V gene. Including cysteine and phenylalanine, the CDR3 has 15 amino acids. Only the CDR3 part of the read is kept: 45 bases, read in frame from the first base. Enrolling through a virtual design, the prospective study's participants ranged in age from about 18 to 89 years and lived across roughly 23 United States geographic areas. Cohort assignment in the prospective study relied on participant-reported clinical history from a screening survey and a study questionnaire. Exposed participants had been in contact with someone with a PCR-confirmed or clinician-diagnosed COVID-19 case within 2 weeks of study entry. In the prospective study, whole blood, serum and a nasopharyngeal or oropharyngeal swab were collected from each participant by mobile phlebotomists. Additional blood draws and questionnaires over an approximately two-month period could optionally be provided by prospective study participants. Prospective study blood samples were shipped either frozen or at room temperature before DNA extraction.

Recombination linked TRBV25-1 to TRBJ2-3; TRBD1 matches 9 bases in the middle. This clonotype was sampled from a woman between 50 and 59 years old who had been exposed to COVID-19. The sample was PBMCs or T cells enriched from blood (not recorded which). The DNA reads TGTGCCAGCAGTCCCCGGACAGGGGGCACAGATACGCAGTATTTT. Its amino acids are CASSPRTGGTDTQYF.